Below, one T cell receptor (beta chain) is given with its context. These data are taken from a study of OX40 agonist ivuxolimab in advanced cancers. Study-wide background: Previous treatment with anti-PD-1, anti-PD-L1 or anti-CTLA-4 therapy was allowed; less than 45% had received some.

Profiling relied on immunoSEQ multiplex PCR, and the TCRdb table lists in-frame clones only, not all of them. The table lists 100,000 to 120,000 clones, over 85% of them singletons. This sequence originates from an adult with an advanced solid tumor such as melanoma, head and neck, liver or kidney cancer. The sequences come from CD4+ or CD8+ T cells sorted from blood, collected in a trial of the OX40 agonist ivuxolimab.

The CDR3 here is CASSGTGGRGPEAFF. DNA for the CDR3: TGTGCCAGCAGTGGGACAGGGGGCCGGGGTCCTGAAGCTTTCTTT. J is TRBJ1-1 and V is TRBV9; 12 positions agree with TRBD1. Germline V lookup: CDR1 SGDLS, CDR2 YYNGEE. The ends lost 5 bases at V and 6 bases at J; junction bases unmatched: 8. The CDR3 totals 15 residues.